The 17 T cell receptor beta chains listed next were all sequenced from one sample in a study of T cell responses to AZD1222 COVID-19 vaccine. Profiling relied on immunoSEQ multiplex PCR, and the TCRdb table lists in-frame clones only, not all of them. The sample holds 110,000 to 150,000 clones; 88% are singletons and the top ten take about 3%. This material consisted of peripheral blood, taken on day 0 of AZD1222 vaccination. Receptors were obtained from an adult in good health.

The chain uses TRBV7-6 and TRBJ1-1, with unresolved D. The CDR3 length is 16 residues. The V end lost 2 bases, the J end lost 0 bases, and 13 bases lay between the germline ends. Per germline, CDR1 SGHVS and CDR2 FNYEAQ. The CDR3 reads CASSLSPVGMNTEAFF. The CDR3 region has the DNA TGTGCCAGCAGCTTATCTCCAGTGGGTATGAACACTGAAGCTTTCTTT. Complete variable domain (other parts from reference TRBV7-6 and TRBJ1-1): GAGVSQSPRYKVTKRGQDVALRCDPISGHVSLYWYRQALGQGPEFLTYFNYEAQQDKSGLPNDRFSAERPEGSISTLTIQRTEQRDSAMYRCASSLSPVGMNTEAFFGQGTRLTVV.

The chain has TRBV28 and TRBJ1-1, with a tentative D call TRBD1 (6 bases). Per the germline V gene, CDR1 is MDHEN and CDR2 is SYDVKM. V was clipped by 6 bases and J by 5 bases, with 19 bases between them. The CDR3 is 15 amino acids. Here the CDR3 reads CASSPQQGAGTEAFF. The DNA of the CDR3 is TGTGCCAGCAGCCCACAACAGGGCGCGGGGACTGAAGCTTTCTTT.

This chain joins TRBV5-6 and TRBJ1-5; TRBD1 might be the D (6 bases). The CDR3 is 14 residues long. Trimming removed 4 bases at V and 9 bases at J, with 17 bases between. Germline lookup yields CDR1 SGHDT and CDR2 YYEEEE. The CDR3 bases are TGTGCCAGCAGCCTCCGGGACAACGGGGGGCCCCAGCATTTT. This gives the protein CASSLRDNGGPQHF.

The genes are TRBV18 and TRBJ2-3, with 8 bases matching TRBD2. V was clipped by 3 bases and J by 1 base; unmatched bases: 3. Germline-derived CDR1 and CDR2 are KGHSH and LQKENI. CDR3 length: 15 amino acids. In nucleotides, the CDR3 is TGTGCCAGCTCACCCCGGGAGGGGGGCACAGATACGCAGTATTTT. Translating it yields CASSPREGGTDTQYF.

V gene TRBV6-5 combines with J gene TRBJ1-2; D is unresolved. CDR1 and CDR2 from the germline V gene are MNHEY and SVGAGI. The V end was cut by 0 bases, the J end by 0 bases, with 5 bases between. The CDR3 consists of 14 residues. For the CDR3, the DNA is TGTGCCAGCAGTTACTCAATCGCTAACTATGGCTACACCTTC. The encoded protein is CASSYSIANYGYTF.

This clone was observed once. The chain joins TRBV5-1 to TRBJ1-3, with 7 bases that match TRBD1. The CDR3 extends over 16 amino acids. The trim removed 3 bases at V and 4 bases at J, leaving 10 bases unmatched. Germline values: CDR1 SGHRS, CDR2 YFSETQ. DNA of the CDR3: TGCGCCAGCAGCTCATTCACTCCGGGACAGGGAAACACCATATATTTT. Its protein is CASSSFTPGQGNTIYF.

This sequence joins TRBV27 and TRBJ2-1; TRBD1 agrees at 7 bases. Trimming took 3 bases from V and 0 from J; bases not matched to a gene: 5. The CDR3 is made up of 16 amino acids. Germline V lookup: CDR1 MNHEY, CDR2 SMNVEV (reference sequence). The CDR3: CASSFGTAGSYNEQFF. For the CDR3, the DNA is TGTGCCAGCAGTTTTGGGACAGCAGGCTCCTACAATGAGCAGTTCTTC.

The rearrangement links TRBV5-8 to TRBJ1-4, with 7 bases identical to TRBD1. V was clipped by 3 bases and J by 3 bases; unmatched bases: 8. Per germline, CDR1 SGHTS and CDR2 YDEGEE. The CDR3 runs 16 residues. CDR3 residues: CASSSYRGTANEKLFF. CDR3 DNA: TGTGCCAGCAGCTCTTACAGGGGAACGGCTAATGAAAAACTGTTTTTT.

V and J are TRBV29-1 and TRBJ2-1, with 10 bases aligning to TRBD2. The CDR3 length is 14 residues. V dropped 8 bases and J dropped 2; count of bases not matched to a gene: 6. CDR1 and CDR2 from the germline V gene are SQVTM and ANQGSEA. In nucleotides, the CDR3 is TGCAGCACCCGGGGACTAGCGCCCTACAATGAGCAGTTCTTC. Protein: CSTRGLAPYNEQFF.

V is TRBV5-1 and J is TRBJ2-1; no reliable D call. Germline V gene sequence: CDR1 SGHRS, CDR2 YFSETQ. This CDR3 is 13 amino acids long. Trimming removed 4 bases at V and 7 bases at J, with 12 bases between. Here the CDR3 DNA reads TGCGCCAGCAGCCCGCAGGTAGGAAATGAGCAGTTCTTC. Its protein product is CASSPQVGNEQFF.

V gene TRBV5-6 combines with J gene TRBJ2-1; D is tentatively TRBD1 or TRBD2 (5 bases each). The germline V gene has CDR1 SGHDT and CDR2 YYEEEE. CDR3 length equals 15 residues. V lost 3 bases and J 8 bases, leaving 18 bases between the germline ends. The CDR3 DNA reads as TGTGCCAGCAGCTCGGTGGGGGTCCCTGCCGATGAGCAGTTCTTC. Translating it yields CASSSVGVPADEQFF.

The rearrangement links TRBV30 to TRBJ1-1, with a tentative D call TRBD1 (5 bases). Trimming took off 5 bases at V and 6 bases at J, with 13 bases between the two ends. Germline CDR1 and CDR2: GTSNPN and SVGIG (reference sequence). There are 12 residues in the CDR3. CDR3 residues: CAWSVGDAEAFF. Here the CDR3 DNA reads TGTGCCTGGTCCGTAGGGGACGCTGAAGCTTTCTTT.

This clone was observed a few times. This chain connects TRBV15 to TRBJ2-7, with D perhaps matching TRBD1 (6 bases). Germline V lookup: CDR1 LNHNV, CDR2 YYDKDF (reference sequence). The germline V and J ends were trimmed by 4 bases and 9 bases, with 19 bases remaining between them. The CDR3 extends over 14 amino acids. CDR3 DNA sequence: TGTGCCACCAGCATCCAGGGGATCGGCTCTGGGCAGTACTTC. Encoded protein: CATSIQGIGSGQYF.

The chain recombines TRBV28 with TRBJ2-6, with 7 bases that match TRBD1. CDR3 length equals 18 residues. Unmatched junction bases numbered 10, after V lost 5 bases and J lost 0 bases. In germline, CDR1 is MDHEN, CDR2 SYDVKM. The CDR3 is CASSPPGQFLSGANVLTF. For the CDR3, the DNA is TGTGCCAGCAGTCCCCCGGGACAGTTCCTCTCTGGGGCCAACGTCCTGACTTTC.

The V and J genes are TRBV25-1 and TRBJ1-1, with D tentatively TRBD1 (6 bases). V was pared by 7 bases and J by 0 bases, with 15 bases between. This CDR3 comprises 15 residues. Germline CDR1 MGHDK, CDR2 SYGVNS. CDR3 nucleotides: TGTGCCAGCACCAAGGGGGGATACATGAACACTGAAGCTTTCTTT. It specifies CASTKGGYMNTEAFF. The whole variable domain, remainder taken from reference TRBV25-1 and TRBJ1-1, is EADIYQTPRYLVIGTGKKITLECSQTMGHDKMYWYQQDPGMELHLIHYSYGVNSTEKGDLSSESTVSRIRTEHFPLTLESARPSHTSQYLCASTKGGYMNTEAFFGQGTRLTVV.

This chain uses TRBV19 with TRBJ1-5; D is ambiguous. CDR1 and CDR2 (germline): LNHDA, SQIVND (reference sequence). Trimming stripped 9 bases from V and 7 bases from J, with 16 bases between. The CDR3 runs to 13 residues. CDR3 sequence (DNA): TGTGCCAGCCAGAGAGGGCTTGGACAGCCCCAGCATTTT. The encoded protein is CASQRGLGQPQHF.

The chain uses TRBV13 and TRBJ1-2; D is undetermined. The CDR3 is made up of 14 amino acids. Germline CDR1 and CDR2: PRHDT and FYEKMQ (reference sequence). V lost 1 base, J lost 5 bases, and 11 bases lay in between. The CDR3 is CASSLEAGPYGYTF. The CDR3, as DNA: TGTGCCAGCAGCTTAGAGGCAGGCCCTTATGGCTACACCTTC.